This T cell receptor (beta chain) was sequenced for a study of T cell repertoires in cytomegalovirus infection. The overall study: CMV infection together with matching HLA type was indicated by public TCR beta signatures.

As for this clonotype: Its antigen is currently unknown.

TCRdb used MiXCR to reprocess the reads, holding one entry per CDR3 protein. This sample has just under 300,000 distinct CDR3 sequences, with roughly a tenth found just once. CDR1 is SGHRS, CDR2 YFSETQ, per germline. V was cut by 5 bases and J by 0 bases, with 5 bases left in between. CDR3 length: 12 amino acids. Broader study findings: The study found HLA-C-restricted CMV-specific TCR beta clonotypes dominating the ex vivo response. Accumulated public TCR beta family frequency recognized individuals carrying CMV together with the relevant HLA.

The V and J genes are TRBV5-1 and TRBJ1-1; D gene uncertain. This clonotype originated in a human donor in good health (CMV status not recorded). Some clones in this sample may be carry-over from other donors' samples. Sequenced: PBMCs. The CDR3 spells CASRQLNTEAFF. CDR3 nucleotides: TGCGCCAGCAGACAGTTGAACACTGAAGCTTTCTTT. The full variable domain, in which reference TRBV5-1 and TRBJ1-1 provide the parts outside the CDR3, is KAGVTQTPRYLIKTRGQQVTLSCSPISGHRSVSWYQQTPGQGLQFLFEYFSETQRNKGNFPGRFSGRQFSNSRSEMNVSTLELGDSALYLCASRQLNTEAFFGQGTRLTVV.